Each of the 2 T cell receptor beta chains below was sequenced from the same sample in a study of CD8+ T cells in alopecia areata. Reverse transcription of extracted RNA yielded cDNA, which provided the sequencing template. Generated by immunoSEQ multiplex PCR, the TCRdb table keeps only in-frame clones and is missing some. The repertoire holds roughly 250,000 clones, with roughly two thirds as singletons. The starting material was CD4+ T cells sorted from blood, obtained at week 0. The source of these receptors is a human donor with alopecia areata.

The V gene is TRBV5-6, the J gene TRBJ2-1; D possibly corresponds to TRBD1 (6 bases). The CDR3 totals 12 residues. The V end lost 6 bases, the J end lost 9 bases, and 13 bases lay between the germline ends. Germline V gene data show CDR1 as SGHDT and CDR2 as YYEEEE. The CDR3: CASTHRGTEQFF. The CDR3 region has the DNA TGTGCCAGCACCCATAGGGGGACTGAGCAGTTCTTC.

The chain employs TRBV29-1 and TRBJ1-2, with TRBD1 identical over 8 bases. Germline V CDR1 and CDR2: SQVTM, ANQGSEA. The CDR3 sequence is 15 residues long. J lost 11 bases, V lost 0 bases, and 14 bases had no gene match. The DNA for the CDR3 is TGCAGCGTTGAAGATAGTAGGACAGGGAACACTGGATACACCTTC. It specifies CSVEDSRTGNTGYTF.